This T cell receptor (beta chain) was sequenced during a study of blood T cell repertoires in COVID-19. The assay was immunoSEQ multiplex PCR, and TCRdb's table has in-frame clones only and misses some. The sample has about 100,000 clones, over 80% seen once. CDR1 is SGHAT, CDR2 FQNNGV, per germline. The CDR3 totals 16 residues. Between the trimmed V and J ends, which lost 0 bases and 4 bases, there was a span of 13 bases. Sequences were obtained from peripheral blood. The V call is TRBV11-2, the J call TRBJ1-5; weak D call: TRBD1 (6 bases). This clonotype originated in a man older than 75 with acute or convalescent COVID-19. CDR3 in amino acids: CASSLDGGQLNQPQHF. CDR3 DNA sequence: TGTGCCAGCAGCTTAGACGGTGGACAGCTGAATCAGCCCCAGCATTTT.